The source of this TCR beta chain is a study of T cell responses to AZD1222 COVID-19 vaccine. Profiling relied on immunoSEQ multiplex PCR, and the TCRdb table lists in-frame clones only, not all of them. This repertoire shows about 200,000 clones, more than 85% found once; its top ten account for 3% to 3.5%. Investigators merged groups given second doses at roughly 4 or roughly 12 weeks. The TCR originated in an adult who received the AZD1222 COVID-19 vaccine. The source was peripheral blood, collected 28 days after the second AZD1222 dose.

The CDR3 DNA follows: TGCGCCAGCAGCCCAACGGGGGCAGTTGGAAACACCATATATTTT. Amino acids: CASSPTGAVGNTIYF. The V and J genes are TRBV4-1 and TRBJ1-3, with D maybe TRBD1 (6 bases). Germline values: CDR1 MGHRA, CDR2 YSYEKL. The CDR3 sequence is 15 residues long. V was trimmed by 4 bases and J by 3 bases, leaving 13 bases between them.